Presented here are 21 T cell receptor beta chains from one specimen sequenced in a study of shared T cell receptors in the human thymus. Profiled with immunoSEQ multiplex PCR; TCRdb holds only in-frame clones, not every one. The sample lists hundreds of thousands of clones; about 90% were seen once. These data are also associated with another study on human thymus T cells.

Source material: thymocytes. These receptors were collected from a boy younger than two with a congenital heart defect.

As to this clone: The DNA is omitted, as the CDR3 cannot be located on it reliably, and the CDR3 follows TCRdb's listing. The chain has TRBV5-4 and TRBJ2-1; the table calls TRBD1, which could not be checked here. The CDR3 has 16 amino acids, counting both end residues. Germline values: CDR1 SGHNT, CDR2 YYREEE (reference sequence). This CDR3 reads CASSFGPGHNYNEQFF.

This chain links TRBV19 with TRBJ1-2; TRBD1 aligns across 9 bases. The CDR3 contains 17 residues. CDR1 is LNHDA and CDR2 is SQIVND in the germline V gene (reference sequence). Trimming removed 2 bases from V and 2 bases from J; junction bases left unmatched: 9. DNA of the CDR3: TGTGCCAGTAGTATAAAGTCGTGGGACAGGGAAAACTATGGCTACACCTTC. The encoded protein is CASSIKSWDRENYGYTF.

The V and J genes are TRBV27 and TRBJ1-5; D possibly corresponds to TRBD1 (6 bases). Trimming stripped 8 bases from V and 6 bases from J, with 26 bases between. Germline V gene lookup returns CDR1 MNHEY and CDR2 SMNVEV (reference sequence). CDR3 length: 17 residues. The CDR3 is CASPPLHTGNISQPQHF. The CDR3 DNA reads TGTGCCAGCCCTCCCCTGCACACAGGGAACATAAGTCAGCCCCAGCATTTT.

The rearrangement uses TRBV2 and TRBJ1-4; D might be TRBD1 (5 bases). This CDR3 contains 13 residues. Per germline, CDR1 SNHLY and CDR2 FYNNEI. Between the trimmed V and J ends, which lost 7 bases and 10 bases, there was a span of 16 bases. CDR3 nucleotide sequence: TGTGCCAGCACAAAGGGCGGCGGGGGAAAACTGTTTTTT. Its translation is CASTKGGGGKLFF.

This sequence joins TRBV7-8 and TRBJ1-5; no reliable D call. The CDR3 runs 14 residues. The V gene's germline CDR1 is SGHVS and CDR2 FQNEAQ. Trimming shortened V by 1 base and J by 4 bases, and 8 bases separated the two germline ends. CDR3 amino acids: CASSLGGWNQPQHF. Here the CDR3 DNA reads TGTGCCAGCAGCTTAGGAGGGTGGAATCAGCCCCAGCATTTT.

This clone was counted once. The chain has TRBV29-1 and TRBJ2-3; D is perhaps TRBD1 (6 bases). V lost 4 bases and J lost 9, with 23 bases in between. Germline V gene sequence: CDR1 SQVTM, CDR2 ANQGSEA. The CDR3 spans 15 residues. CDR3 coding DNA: TGCAGCGTTGCCTTGTATCCAGGGGCCGAGGACACGCAGTATTTT. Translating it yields CSVALYPGAEDTQYF.

The CDR3 DNA follows: TGCGCCAGCAGCTTGGCCGGGACAGGGGTGGGTGAGACCCAGTACTTC. Its protein product is CASSLAGTGVGETQYF. The gene calls are TRBV5-1 and TRBJ2-5; 10 bases are shared with TRBD1. CDR1 is SGHRS and CDR2 is YFSETQ in the germline V gene. CDR3 length: 16 amino acids. V lost 0 bases to trimming and J lost 5 bases; unmatched junction nucleotides: 7.

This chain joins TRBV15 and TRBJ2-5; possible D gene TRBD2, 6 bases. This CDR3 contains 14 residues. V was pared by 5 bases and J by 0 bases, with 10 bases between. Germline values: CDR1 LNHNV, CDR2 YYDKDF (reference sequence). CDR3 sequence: CATSGGSYQETQYF. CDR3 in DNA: TGTGCCACCAGCGGGGGGTCGTACCAAGAGACCCAGTACTTC.

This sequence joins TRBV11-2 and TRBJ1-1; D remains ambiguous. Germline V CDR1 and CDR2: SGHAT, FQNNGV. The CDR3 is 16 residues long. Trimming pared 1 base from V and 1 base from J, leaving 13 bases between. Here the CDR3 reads CASSLGLGFGNTEAFF. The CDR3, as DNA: TGTGCCAGCAGCTTAGGCCTCGGTTTCGGGAACACTGAAGCTTTCTTT.

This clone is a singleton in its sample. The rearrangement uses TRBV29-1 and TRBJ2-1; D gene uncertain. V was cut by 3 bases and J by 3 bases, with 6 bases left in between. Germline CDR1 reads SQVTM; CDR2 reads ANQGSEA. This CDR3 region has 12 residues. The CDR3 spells CSVDKLYNEQFF. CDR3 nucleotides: TGCAGCGTTGACAAACTCTACAATGAGCAGTTCTTC.

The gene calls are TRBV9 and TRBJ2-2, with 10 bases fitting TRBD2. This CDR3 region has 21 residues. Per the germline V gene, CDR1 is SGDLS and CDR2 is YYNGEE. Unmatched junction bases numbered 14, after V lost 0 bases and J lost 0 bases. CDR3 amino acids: CASSVGPKREGTPANTGELFF. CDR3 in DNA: TGTGCCAGCAGCGTAGGACCCAAGCGGGAGGGCACCCCCGCGAACACCGGGGAGCTGTTTTTT.

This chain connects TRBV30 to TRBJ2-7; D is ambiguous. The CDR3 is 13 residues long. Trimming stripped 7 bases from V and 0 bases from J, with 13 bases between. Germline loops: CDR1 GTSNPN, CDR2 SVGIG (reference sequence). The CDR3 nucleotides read TGTGCCTACAGAAGATTGGACTCCTACGAGCAGTACTTC. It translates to CAYRRLDSYEQYF.

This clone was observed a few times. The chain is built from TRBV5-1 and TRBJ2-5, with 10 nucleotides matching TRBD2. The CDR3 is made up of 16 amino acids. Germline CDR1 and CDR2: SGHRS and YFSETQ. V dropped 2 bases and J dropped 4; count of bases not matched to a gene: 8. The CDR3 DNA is TGCGCCAGCAGCTTTCGAGCGGGAGGGCCAGGAGAGACCCAGTACTTC. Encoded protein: CASSFRAGGPGETQYF. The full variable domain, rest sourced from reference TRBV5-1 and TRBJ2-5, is KAGVTQTPRYLIKTRGQQVTLSCSPISGHRSVSWYQQTPGQGLQFLFEYFSETQRNKGNFPGRFSGRQFSNSRSEMNVSTLELGDSALYLCASSFRAGGPGETQYFGPGTRLLVL.

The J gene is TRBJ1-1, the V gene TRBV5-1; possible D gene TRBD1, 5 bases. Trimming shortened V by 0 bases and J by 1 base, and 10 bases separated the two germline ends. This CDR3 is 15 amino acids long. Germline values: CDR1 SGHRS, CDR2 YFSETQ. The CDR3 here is CASSLGRGWNTEAFF. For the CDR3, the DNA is TGCGCCAGCAGCTTGGGGCGGGGGTGGAACACTGAAGCTTTCTTT.

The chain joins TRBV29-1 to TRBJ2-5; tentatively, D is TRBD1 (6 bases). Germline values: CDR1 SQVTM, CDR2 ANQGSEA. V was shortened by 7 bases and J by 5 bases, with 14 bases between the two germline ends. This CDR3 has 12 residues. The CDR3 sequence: CSGNRVGETQYF. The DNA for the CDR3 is TGCAGCGGGAACAGGGTTGGGGAGACCCAGTACTTC.

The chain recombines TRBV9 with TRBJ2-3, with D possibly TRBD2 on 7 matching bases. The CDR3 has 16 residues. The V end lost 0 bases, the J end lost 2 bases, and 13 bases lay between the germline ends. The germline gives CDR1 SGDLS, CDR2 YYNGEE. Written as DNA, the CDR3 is TGTGCCAGCAGCGTAGGAAGGGGGGGCACCACAGATACGCAGTATTTT. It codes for CASSVGRGGTTDTQYF.

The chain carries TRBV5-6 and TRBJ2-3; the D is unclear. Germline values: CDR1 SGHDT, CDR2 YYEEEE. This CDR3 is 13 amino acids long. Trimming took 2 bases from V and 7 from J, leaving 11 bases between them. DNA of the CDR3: TGTGCCAGCAGCTTTCAGGTGGCTTATACGCAGTATTTT. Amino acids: CASSFQVAYTQYF.

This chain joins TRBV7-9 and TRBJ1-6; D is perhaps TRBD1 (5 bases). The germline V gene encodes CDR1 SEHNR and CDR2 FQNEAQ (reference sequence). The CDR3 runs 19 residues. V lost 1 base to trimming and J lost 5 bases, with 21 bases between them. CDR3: CASSLVRGGWTLNNSPLHF. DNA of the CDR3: TGTGCCAGCAGCTTAGTTCGCGGGGGTTGGACTCTAAATAATTCACCCCTCCACTTT.

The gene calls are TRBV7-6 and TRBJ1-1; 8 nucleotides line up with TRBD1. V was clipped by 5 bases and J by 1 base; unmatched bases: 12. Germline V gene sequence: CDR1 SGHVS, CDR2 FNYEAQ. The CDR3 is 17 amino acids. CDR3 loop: CASSPRTGKVANTEAFF. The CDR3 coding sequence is TGTGCCAGCAGCCCCCGGACAGGGAAGGTCGCGAACACTGAAGCTTTCTTT. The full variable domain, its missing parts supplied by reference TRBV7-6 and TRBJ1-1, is GAGVSQSPRYKVTKRGQDVALRCDPISGHVSLYWYRQALGQGPEFLTYFNYEAQQDKSGLPNDRFSAERPEGSISTLTIQRTEQRDSAMYRCASSPRTGKVANTEAFFGQGTRLTVV.

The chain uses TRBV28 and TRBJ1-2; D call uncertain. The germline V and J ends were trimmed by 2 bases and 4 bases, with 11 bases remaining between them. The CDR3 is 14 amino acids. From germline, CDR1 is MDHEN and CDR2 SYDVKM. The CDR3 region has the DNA TGTGCCAGCAGTTTACCCCGTTCCTCCTATGGCTACACCTTC. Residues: CASSLPRSSYGYTF.

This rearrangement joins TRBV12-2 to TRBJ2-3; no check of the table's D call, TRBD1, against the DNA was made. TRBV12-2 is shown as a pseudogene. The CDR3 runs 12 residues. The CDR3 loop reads CASRPPGDTQYF. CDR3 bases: TGTGCAAGTCGTCCGCCAGGTGATACGCAGTATTTT.